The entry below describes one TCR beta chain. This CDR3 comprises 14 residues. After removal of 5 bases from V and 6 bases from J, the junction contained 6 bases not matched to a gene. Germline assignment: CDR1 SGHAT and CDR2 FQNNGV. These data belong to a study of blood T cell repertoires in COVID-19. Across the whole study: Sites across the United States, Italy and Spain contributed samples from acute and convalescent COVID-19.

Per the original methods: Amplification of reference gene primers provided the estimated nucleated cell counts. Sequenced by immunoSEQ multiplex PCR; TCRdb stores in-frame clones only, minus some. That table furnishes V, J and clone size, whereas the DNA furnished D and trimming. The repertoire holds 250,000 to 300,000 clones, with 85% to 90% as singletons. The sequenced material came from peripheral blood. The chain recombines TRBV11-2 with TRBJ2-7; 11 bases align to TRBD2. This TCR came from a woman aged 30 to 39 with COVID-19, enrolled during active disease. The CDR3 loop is CASSVLAGASEQYF. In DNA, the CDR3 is TGTGCCAGCAGCGTACTAGCGGGAGCGAGCGAGCAGTACTTC.